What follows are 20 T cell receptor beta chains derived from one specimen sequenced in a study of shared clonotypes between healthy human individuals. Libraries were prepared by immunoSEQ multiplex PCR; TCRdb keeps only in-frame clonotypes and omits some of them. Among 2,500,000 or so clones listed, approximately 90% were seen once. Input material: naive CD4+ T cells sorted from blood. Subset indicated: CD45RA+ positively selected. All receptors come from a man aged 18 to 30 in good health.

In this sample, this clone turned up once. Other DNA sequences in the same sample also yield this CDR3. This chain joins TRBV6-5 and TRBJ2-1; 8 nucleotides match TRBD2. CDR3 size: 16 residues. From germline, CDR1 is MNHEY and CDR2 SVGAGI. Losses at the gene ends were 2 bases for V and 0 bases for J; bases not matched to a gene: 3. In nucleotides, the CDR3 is TGTGCCAGCAGTTACGGTCGGGGGGGCTCCTACAATGAGCAGTTCTTC. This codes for CASSYGRGGSYNEQFF.

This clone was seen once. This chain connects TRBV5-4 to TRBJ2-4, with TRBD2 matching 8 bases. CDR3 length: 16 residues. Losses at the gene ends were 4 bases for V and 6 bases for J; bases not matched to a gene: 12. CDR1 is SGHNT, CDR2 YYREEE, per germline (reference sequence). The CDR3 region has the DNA TGTGCCAGCAGCCCGGGTACGGGGGGGCGGGCAAACATTCAGTACTTC. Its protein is CASSPGTGGRANIQYF.

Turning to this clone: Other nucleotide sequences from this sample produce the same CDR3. DNA for the CDR3: TGCGCCAGCAGCTTAGAACGGTTGAACACTGAAGCTTTCTTT. It codes for CASSLERLNTEAFF. This chain links TRBV5-1 with TRBJ1-1; D is unclear. The V and J ends lost 2 bases and 0 bases respectively, with 8 bases between them. The germline gives CDR1 SGHRS, CDR2 YFSETQ. The CDR3 has 14 residues. Drawing the rest from reference TRBV5-1 and TRBJ1-1, the complete variable domain is KAGVTQTPRYLIKTRGQQVTLSCSPISGHRSVSWYQQTPGQGLQFLFEYFSETQRNKGNFPGRFSGRQFSNSRSEMNVSTLELGDSALYLCASSLERLNTEAFFGQGTRLTVV.

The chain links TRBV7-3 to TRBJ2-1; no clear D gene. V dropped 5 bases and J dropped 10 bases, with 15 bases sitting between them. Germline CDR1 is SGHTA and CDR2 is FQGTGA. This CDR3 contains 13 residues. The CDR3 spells CASSLRPDGEQFF. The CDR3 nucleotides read TGTGCCAGCAGCCTTCGGCCCGACGGGGAGCAGTTCTTC.

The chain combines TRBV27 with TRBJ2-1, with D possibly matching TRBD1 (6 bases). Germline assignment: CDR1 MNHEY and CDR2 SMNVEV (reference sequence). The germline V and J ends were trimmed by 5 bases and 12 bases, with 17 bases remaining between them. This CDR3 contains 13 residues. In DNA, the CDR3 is TGTGCCAGCAGTATAAACACCGGGACACCGCAGTTCTTC. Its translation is CASSINTGTPQFF.

The CDR3 sequence is CASSTGQGSQPQHF. CDR3 bases: TGTGCCAGTAGTACCGGACAGGGCAGTCAGCCCCAGCATTTT. The chain combines TRBV19 with TRBJ1-5; 8 bases agree with TRBD1. Germline CDR1 and CDR2: LNHDA and SQIVND (reference sequence). V dropped 4 bases and J dropped 6; count of bases not matched to a gene: 5. The CDR3 totals 14 residues.

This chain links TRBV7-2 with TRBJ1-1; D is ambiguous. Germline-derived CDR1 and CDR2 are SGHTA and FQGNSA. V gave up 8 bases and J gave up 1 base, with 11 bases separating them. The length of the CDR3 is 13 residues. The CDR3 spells CASGGEKNTEAFF. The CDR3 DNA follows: TGTGCCAGCGGCGGGGAGAAGAACACTGAAGCTTTCTTT.

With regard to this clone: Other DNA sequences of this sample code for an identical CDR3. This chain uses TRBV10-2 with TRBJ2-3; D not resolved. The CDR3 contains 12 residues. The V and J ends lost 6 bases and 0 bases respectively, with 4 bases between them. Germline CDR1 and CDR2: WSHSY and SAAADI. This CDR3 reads CASSPSTDTQYF. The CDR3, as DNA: TGCGCCAGCAGCCCCAGCACAGATACGCAGTATTTT.

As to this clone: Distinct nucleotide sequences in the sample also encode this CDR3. CDR3 sequence (DNA): TGTGCCAGCAGCTTGGGGCTAGCGGGAGCAGATACGCAGTATTTT. As protein: CASSLGLAGADTQYF. The chain employs TRBV5-4 and TRBJ2-3; TRBD2 matches 10 bases. The V gene end was trimmed by 0 bases and the J gene end by 4 bases; junction bases not matched to a gene: 2. The CDR3 totals 15 residues. CDR1 is SGHNT, CDR2 YYREEE, per germline (reference sequence).

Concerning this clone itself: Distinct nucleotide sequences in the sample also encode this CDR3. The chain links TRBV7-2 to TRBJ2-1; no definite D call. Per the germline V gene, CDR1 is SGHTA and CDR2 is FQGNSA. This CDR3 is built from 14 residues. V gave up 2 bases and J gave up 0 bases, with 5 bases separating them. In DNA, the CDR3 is TGTGCCAGCAGCTTATCCAGCTCCTACAATGAGCAGTTCTTC. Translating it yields CASSLSSSYNEQFF. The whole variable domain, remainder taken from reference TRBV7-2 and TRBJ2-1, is GAGVSQSPSNKVTEKGKDVELRCDPISGHTALYWYRQSLGQGLEFLIYFQGNSAPDKSGLPSDRFSAERTGGSVSTLTIQRTQQEDSAVYLCASSLSSSYNEQFFGPGTRLTVL.

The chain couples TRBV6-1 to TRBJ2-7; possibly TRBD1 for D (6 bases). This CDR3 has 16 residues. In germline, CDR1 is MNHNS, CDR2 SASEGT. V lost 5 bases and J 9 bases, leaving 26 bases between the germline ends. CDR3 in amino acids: CASSQGQAPRGSRQYF. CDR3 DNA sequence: TGTGCCAGCAGTCAAGGTCAGGCCCCGAGGGGGTCGAGGCAGTACTTC.

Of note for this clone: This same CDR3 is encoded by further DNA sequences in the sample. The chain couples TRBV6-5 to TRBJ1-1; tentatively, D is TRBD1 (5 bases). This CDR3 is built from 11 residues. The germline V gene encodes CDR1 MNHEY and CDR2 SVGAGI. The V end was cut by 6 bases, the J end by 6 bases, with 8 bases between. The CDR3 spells CASSRGAEAFF. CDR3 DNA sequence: TGTGCCAGCAGCCGAGGGGCTGAAGCTTTCTTT.

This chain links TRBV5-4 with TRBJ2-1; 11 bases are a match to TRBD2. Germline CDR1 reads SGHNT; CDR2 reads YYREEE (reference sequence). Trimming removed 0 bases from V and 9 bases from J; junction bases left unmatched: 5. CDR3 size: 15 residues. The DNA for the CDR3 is TGTGCCAGCAGCTTGGGTAGCGGGGGGGCCCGTGAGCAGTTCTTC. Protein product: CASSLGSGGAREQFF.

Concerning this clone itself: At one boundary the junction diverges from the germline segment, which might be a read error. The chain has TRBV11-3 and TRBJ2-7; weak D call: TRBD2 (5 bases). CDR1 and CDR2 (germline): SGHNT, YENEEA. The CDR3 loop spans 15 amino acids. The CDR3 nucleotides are TGTGCCAGCAGCTTATGGGCCGGAGGCTCCTCCGAGCAGTACTTC. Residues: CASSLWAGGSSEQYF.

As DNA, the CDR3 is TGTGCCAGCAGTGAAAAGGGACACAGCTCCTACAATGAGCAGTTCTTC. Amino acids: CASSEKGHSSYNEQFF. J is TRBJ2-1 and V is TRBV9, with a possible D match to TRBD1 (6 bases). The germline V gene has CDR1 SGDLS and CDR2 YYNGEE. The germline V and J ends were trimmed by 5 bases and 0 bases, with 15 bases remaining between them. CDR3 length: 16 residues.

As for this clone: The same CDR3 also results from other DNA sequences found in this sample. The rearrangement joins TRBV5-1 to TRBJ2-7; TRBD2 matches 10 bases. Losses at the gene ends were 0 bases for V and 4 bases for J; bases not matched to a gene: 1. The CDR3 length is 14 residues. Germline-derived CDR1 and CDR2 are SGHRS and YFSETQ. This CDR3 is CASSLGTSGYEQYF. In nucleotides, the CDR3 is TGCGCCAGCAGCTTGGGGACTAGCGGTTACGAGCAGTACTTC.

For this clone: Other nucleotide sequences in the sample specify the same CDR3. The CDR3 DNA reads TGCGCCAGCAGCTCCCAGGGTCCTGGGGCCAACGTCCTGACTTTC. Protein product: CASSSQGPGANVLTF. The rearrangement links TRBV5-1 to TRBJ2-6; tentatively, D is TRBD1 (5 bases). The V and J ends lost 3 bases and 2 bases respectively, with 9 bases between them. This CDR3 has 15 amino acids. Per germline, CDR1 SGHRS and CDR2 YFSETQ.

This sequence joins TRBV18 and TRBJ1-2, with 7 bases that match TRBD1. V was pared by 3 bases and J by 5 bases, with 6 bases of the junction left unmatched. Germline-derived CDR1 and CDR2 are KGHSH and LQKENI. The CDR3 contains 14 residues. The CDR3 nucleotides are TGTGCCAGCTCACCTGGGACAGCTACATATGGCTACACCTTC. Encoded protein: CASSPGTATYGYTF. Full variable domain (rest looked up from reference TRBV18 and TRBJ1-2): NAGVMQNPRHLVRRRGQEARLRCSPMKGHSHVYWYRQLPEEGLKFMVYLQKENIIDESGMPKERFSAEFPKEGPSILRIQQVVRGDSAAYFCASSPGTATYGYTFGSGTRLTVV.

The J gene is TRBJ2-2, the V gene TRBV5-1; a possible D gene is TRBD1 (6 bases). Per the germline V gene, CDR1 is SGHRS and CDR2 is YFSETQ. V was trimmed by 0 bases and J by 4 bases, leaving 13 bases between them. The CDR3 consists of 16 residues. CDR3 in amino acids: CASSLAGQRGTGELFF. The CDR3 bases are TGCGCCAGCAGCTTGGCCGGACAGAGGGGCACCGGGGAGCTGTTTTTT.

DNA of the CDR3: TGTGCCAACGGGATCGACAGGGGGCTTTATGGCTACACCTTC. Amino acid sequence: CANGIDRGLYGYTF. The chain combines TRBV2 with TRBJ1-2, with 10 positions matching TRBD1. The ends lost 10 bases at V and 5 bases at J; junction bases unmatched: 10. In germline, CDR1 is SNHLY, CDR2 FYNNEI. The CDR3 has 14 residues.